This T cell receptor (beta chain) was captured in a study of control samples from healthy donors and cancer patients (dated by TCRdb to about 2020). A single count supports this clone. Its antigen is not yet known. Per-base quality was not reported, and no clone a single base away is much larger than it. Other DNA sequences in this specimen translate into the identical CDR3. Library preparation employed the immunoSEQ multiplex PCR assay. In TCRdb, the immuneACCESS table is reduced to in-frame sequences with V and J assigned. These tables do not hold every clone; where another copy was compared, an unresolved V gene accounts for under half, and the others remain unexplained. In all, the sample holds roughly 450,000 clones, and approximately 90% of those were seen once. Clones ranked in the top ten supply around 6.4% of the sample. The source material was PBMCs. This TCR was sampled from a man aged 40-50 years with head and neck cancer.

The CDR3 protein: CATSDLGLAGLGSTDTQYF. The DNA is as follows: TGTGCCACCAGTGACTTAGGACTAGCGGGGCTTGGTAGCACAGATACGCAGTATTTT. The sequence links TRBV24-1 to TRBJ2-3; TRBD2 agrees with 12 junctional bases. Germline trimming amounts to 4 bases on V and 0 bases on J, with 10 as the count of junction bases outside the gene matches. According to the germline V gene, CDR1 reads KGHDR and CDR2 reads SFDVKD. From its cysteine to its phenylalanine, the CDR3 spans 19 amino acids. Only the CDR3 DNA stays, 57 bases, in frame from base 1.